This T cell receptor (beta chain) was captured in a study of T cell repertoires in cytomegalovirus infection. Study overall: Public signatures in TCR beta pointed to CMV infection and matching HLA type. Findings of the study overall: The ex vivo response was dominated by HLA-C-restricted CMV-specific TCR beta clonotypes.

TCRdb recomputed calls from the reads with MiXCR, one row per CDR3 protein. The sample records fewer than 850,000 distinct CDR3 sequences, 25% to 30% being singletons. This clonotype was counted at least ten times. Its antigen is currently unknown. The V gene lost 3 bases and the J gene lost 4 bases, with 19 bases spanning the gap. Germline V gene lookup returns CDR1 ENHRY and CDR2 SYGVKD. CDR3 size: 16 residues. The TCR was taken from a human donor in good health (CMV status not recorded). Some clones in this sample may be carry-over from other donors' samples. This sample comprised cultured CD8+ T cells from PBMCs, obtained from culture after CMV antigen stimulation. The genes are TRBV10-3 and TRBJ2-7, with a possible D match to TRBD1 (6 bases). This chain's CDR3 is CAISDPQGPVLYEQYV. Here the CDR3 DNA reads TGTGCCATCAGTGATCCCCAGGGGCCCGTCCTTTACGAGCAGTACGTC.